A single sample gave rise to the 17 T cell receptor beta chains below, sequenced in a study of CD8+ T cells in alopecia areata (dated by TCRdb to the late 2010s). Library construction relied on the immunoSEQ multiplex PCR assay. RNA was extracted from all samples and reverse transcribed into cDNA, which served as template for TCR sequencing. Not all clones reach the TCRdb copy of this immuneACCESS table, which keeps in-frame sequences only. Checked studies attribute under half of the gap to unresolved V genes and leave the rest unexplained. This sample lists around 140,000 clones; roughly 52% were detected once. The ten largest make up approximately 16% of the sample. Interpreted using the paper, the time point label stands for: around 28 days on oral tofacitinib. In light of the paper, this sample's treatment or condition label describes: oral pan-JAK inhibitor, 5-10 mg twice daily. Specimen: CD8+ T cells sorted from blood, collected at week 4, from a patient treated with tofacitinib. The receptors stem from a human donor with alopecia areata.

CDR3 nucleotide sequence: TGCGCCAGCAGCCCAGACAGTTGGGAACTGTTTTTT. The encoded protein is CASSPDSWELFF. This sequence joins TRBV5-1 and TRBJ1-4; TRBD1 might be the D (5 bases). CDR1 SGHRS and CDR2 YFSETQ come from the germline V gene. CDR3 length: 12 residues. V lost 4 bases and J lost 12, with 13 bases in between. The whole variable domain, filled in from reference TRBV5-1 and TRBJ1-4, reads KAGVTQTPRYLIKTRGQQVTLSCSPISGHRSVSWYQQTPGQGLQFLFEYFSETQRNKGNFPGRFSGRQFSNSRSEMNVSTLELGDSALYLCASSPDSWELFFGSGTQLSVL.

The rearrangement uses TRBV30 and TRBJ1-5; maybe TRBD1 (6 bases). The V end was cut by 1 base, the J end by 7 bases, with 11 bases between. Per germline, CDR1 GTSNPN and CDR2 SVGIG (reference sequence). CDR3 size: 13 residues. CDR3 sequence: CAWSADSWQPQHF. The CDR3 DNA reads as TGTGCCTGGAGTGCGGACAGTTGGCAGCCCCAGCATTTT.

This clone was observed a handful of times. The rearrangement joins TRBV6-6 to TRBJ1-5; D uncertain. Trimming removed 5 bases from V and 6 bases from J, with 11 bases in between. The CDR3 consists of 13 residues. The germline V gene has CDR1 MNHNY and CDR2 SVGAGI (reference sequence). CDR3 sequence reads: CASSPNLGQPQHF. The CDR3 coding sequence is TGTGCCAGCAGTCCGAATCTCGGTCAGCCCCAGCATTTT.

The genes are TRBV5-1 and TRBJ2-2, with D tentatively TRBD2 (6 bases). The V gene's germline CDR1 is SGHRS and CDR2 YFSETQ. Trimming shortened V by 0 bases and J by 0 bases, and 12 bases separated the two germline ends. There are 17 residues in the CDR3. CDR3 coding DNA: TGCGCCAGCAGCTTGGCCCGGACGGGGGCGAACACCGGGGAGCTGTTTTTT. Translated, it gives CASSLARTGANTGELFF.

The chain carries TRBV7-2 and TRBJ2-5; TRBD2 agrees at 12 bases. With V trimmed by 5 bases and J by 1 base, 5 bases remained unmatched. The CDR3 runs to 16 residues. In germline, CDR1 is SGHTA, CDR2 FQGNSA. Here the CDR3 reads CASSTWTSGAQETQYF. The CDR3 nucleotides read TGTGCCAGCAGCACCTGGACTAGCGGGGCCCAAGAGACCCAGTACTTC.

This clone was counted a few times. The rearrangement uses TRBV6-5 and TRBJ1-4; D not resolved. The germline V and J ends were trimmed by 3 bases and 4 bases, with 9 bases remaining between them. The V gene's germline CDR1 is MNHEY and CDR2 SVGAGI. The CDR3 consists of 14 residues. The CDR3 DNA reads TGTGCCAGCAGTTATGGTCCGCTTAATGAAAAACTGTTTTTT. Its translation: CASSYGPLNEKLFF.

V and J are TRBV27 and TRBJ2-7; 9 bases are a match to TRBD1. The ends lost 6 bases at V and 2 bases at J; junction bases unmatched: 8. CDR1 and CDR2 (germline): MNHEY, SMNVEV (reference sequence). CDR3 length: 15 amino acids. CDR3 sequence: CASSPDRGNPYEQYF. CDR3 nucleotide sequence: TGTGCCAGCAGCCCTGACAGGGGGAACCCCTACGAGCAGTACTTC.

The chain links TRBV2 to TRBJ1-6; D call uncertain. CDR1 and CDR2 (germline): SNHLY, FYNNEI. Trimming removed 1 base from V and 11 bases from J, with 3 bases in between. The CDR3 totals 11 residues. CDR3 bases: TGTGCCAGCAGTGAAGGTGCACCCCTCCACTTT. Translated, it gives CASSEGAPLHF.

This chain links TRBV20-1 with TRBJ2-3; D not certain. Trimming removed 6 bases from V and 4 bases from J, with 5 bases in between. Germline V gene data show CDR1 as DFQATT and CDR2 as SNEGSKA (reference sequence). This CDR3 spans 10 amino acids. In nucleotides, the CDR3 is TGCAGTGCCCAGTCAGATACGCAGTATTTT. Protein sequence: CSAQSDTQYF.

The rearrangement uses TRBV10-3 and TRBJ1-1; D may be TRBD1 (5 bases). V was shortened by 7 bases and J by 1 base, with 16 bases between the two germline ends. Germline CDR1 and CDR2: ENHRY and SYGVKD. This CDR3 is built from 15 residues. The CDR3 protein is CAITPDLQENTEAFF. CDR3 bases: TGTGCCATCACCCCGGACCTACAGGAGAACACTGAAGCTTTCTTT.

V usage is TRBV30 and J usage is TRBJ2-7, with 8 nucleotides matching TRBD1. CDR3 length equals 11 residues. Germline V lookup: CDR1 GTSNPN, CDR2 SVGIG (reference sequence). J lost 6 bases, V lost 4 bases, and 2 bases had no gene match. CDR3 nucleotides: TGTGCCTGGACAGGGGGCGGCGAGCAGTACTTC. It is translated as CAWTGGGEQYF.

The rearrangement links TRBV19 to TRBJ2-5, with D hard to call. The germline CDR1 and CDR2 sequences are LNHDA and SQIVND (reference sequence). This CDR3 region has 13 residues. With 0 bases removed from V and 3 bases from J, the gap between germline ends came to 5 bases. Written as DNA, the CDR3 is TGTGCCAGTAGTATAGATCACGAAGAGACCCAGTACTTC. It translates to CASSIDHEETQYF.

The chain has TRBV15 and TRBJ2-3, with 11 bases lining up with TRBD1. The CDR3 is 16 residues long. V was clipped by 3 bases and J by 3 bases; unmatched bases: 5. CDR1 is LNHNV and CDR2 is YYDKDF in the germline V gene (reference sequence). The CDR3 bases are TGTGCCACCAGCAGGCTGGGACAGGGGGAAACAGATACGCAGTATTTT. It translates to CATSRLGQGETDTQYF.

V and J are TRBV29-1 and TRBJ1-1, with 7 bases matching TRBD1. The V and J ends lost 6 bases and 3 bases, in that order; junction bases with no gene match: 4. CDR3 length: 12 amino acids. The germline V gene encodes CDR1 SQVTM and CDR2 ANQGSEA. The CDR3 loop is CSVVGQDTEAFF. CDR3 nucleotide sequence: TGCAGCGTCGTCGGACAGGACACTGAAGCTTTCTTT. The full variable domain, in which reference TRBV29-1 and TRBJ1-1 provide the parts outside the CDR3, is SAVISQKPSRDICQRGTSLTIQCQVDSQVTMMFWYRQQPGQSLTLIATANQGSEATYESGFVIDKFPISRPNLTFSTLTVSNMSPEDSSIYLCSVVGQDTEAFFGQGTRLTVV.

The chain uses TRBV27 and TRBJ2-7; no clear D. Trimming took off 2 bases at V and 3 bases at J, with 11 bases between the two ends. This CDR3 spans 14 amino acids. Germline V gives CDR1 MNHEY, CDR2 SMNVEV (reference sequence). The CDR3 DNA follows: TGTGCCAGCAGTTTAAGGTTCCAGGTCTACGAGCAGTACTTC. Protein: CASSLRFQVYEQYF.

V is TRBV6-6 and J is TRBJ1-1; 7 nucleotides line up with TRBD1. Unmatched junction bases numbered 8, after V lost 3 bases and J lost 7 bases. Germline V CDR1 and CDR2: MNHNY, SVGAGI (reference sequence). The CDR3 runs 14 residues. CDR3 in DNA: TGTGCCAGCAGTTATTTGGAAGGGGGCGGTGAAGCTTTCTTT. Its translation is CASSYLEGGGEAFF.

The chain is built from TRBV5-4 and TRBJ2-7; TRBD1 agrees at 7 bases. CDR1 is SGHNT and CDR2 is YYREEE in the germline V gene (reference sequence). V lost 4 bases and J lost 2; bases outside the gene matches: 3. CDR3 length: 13 amino acids. In DNA, the CDR3 is TGTGCCAGCAGCCAAGGACAGGCCTACGAGCAGTACTTC. It codes for CASSQGQAYEQYF.